What follows is one TCR beta chain and its context. This clone has at least ten counts. There is no known antigen for this receptor. A junction end diverges from the germline sequence, so it may reflect a read error. The same CDR3 can be traced to other DNA sequences in this sample. The protocol used for the library was PCR. Sequencing was carried out with an Illumina HiSeq 4000. High-throughput sequencing was used to profile the TCR beta-chain CDR3 region of each patient. From the authors' description of their analysis: Drawing on CDR3 differences between clinicopathological groups, the researchers built a classifier meant to tell apart patients with distant-metastatic papillary thyroid cancer. The Shannon index was used to measure repertoire diversity, and the Morisita-Horn index was used to measure how similar tumor and blood repertoires were. TCRdb reprocessing: public reads trimmed at Q25 with fastp, clones called with MiXCR, in-frame beta chains kept. TCRdb, not the authors, supplied the V and J calls. Here the sample has tens of thousands of clones; approximately 15% occur a single time. Over 6.5% of the sample rests with the top ten.

No treatment had been received by any patient before thyroid surgery. Using T-cell receptor beta sequencing, the study looked back at clinical samples from patients collected from about 2012 to 2018. The CDR3 runs 14 amino acids, cysteine and phenylalanine included. The read is trimmed to its CDR3 DNA, 42 bases read in frame from base 1. As encoded in the germline V gene (reference sequence), CDR1 is GTSNPN while CDR2 is SVGIG. This entry is derived from a study of metastatic and nonmetastatic thyroid tumors (dated by TCRdb to the early 2020s). For the study in its entirety: Repertoires were compared across peripheral blood and tumor or nodule tissue samples from malignant and benign thyroid patients. Results and caveats for the whole study, not just this receptor: TCR beta diversity was reported as significantly higher in malignant tumors than in benign nodules, in both blood and tumor samples.

This clonotype was obtained from a male donor with papillary thyroid cancer or a benign thyroid nodule (not recorded which). Some clones in this sample may be carry-over from other donors' samples. This sequence uses TRBV30 and TRBJ1-3; TRBD1 could be the D gene, as 5 bases match. Sequenced material: blood. The DNA is TGTGCCTGGGTCCCAGGGTTCGCTGGAAACACCATATACTTT. It translates as CAWVPGFAGNTIYF.